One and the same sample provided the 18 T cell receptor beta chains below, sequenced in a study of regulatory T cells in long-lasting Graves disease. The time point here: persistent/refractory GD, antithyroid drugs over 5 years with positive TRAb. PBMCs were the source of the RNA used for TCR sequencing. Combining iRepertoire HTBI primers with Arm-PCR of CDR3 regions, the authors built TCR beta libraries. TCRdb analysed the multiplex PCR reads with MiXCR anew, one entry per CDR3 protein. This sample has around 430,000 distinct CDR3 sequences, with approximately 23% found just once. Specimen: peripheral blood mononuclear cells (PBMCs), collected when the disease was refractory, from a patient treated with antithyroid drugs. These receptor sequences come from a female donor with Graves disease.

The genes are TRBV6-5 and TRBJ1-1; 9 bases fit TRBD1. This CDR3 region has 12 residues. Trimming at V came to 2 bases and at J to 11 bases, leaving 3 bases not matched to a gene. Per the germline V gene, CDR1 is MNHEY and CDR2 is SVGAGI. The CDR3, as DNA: TGTGCCAGCAGTTACAGGACAGGGGACGCTTTCTTT. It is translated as CASSYRTGDAFF.

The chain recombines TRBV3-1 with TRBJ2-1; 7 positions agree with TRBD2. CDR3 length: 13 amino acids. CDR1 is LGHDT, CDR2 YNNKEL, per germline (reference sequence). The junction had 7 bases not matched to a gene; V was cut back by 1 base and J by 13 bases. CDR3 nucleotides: TGTGCCAGCAGCCAAGCCCGGGAGGTTCCACAGTTCTTC. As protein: CASSQAREVPQFF.

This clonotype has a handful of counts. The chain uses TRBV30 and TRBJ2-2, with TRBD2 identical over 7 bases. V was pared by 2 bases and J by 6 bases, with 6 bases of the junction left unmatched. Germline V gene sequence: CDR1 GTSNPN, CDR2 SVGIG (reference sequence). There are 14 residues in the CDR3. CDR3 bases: TGTGCCTGGAGTCCTCGGACTAGGGCCGGGGAGCTGTTTTTT. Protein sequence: CAWSPRTRAGELFF.

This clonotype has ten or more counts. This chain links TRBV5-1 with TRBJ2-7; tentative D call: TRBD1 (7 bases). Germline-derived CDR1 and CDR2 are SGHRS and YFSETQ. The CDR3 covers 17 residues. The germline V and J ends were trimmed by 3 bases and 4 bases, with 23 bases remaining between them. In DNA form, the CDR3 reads TGCGCCAGCAGCTCGGGCTATCTAGACAGGGCGGGGTACGAGCAGTACTTC. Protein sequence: CASSSGYLDRAGYEQYF.

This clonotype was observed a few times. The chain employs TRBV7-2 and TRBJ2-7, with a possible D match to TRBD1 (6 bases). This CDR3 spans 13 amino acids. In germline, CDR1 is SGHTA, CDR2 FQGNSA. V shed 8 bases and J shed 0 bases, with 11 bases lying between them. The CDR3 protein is CASCKGVSYEQYF. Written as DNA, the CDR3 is TGTGCCAGCTGCAAGGGGGTCTCCTACGAGCAGTACTTC.

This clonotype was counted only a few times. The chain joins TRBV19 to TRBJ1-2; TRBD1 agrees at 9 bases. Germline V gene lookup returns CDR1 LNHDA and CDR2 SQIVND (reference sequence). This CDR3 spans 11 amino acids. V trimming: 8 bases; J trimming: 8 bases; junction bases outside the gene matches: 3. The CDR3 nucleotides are TGTGCCAGTGGACAGGGGTCCGGCTACACCTTC. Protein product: CASGQGSGYTF.

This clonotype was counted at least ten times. The CDR3 loop is CASSAWDSEYGYTF. The DNA for the CDR3 is TGTGCCAGCAGCGCCTGGGACAGCGAGTATGGCTACACCTTC. The rearrangement joins TRBV7-6 to TRBJ1-2, with 7 bases matching TRBD1. V was pared by 5 bases and J by 5 bases, with 8 bases of the junction left unmatched. This CDR3 is built from 14 residues. Germline V lookup: CDR1 SGHVS, CDR2 FNYEAQ. Using reference TRBV7-6 and TRBJ1-2 for the parts outside the CDR3, the full variable domain is GAGVSQSPRYKVTKRGQDVALRCDPISGHVSLYWYRQALGQGPEFLTYFNYEAQQDKSGLPNDRFSAERPEGSISTLTIQRTEQRDSAMYRCASSAWDSEYGYTFGSGTRLTVV.

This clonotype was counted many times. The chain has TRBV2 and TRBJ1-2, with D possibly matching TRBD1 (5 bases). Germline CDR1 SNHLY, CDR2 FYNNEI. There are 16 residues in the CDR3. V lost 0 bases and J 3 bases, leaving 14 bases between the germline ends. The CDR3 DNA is TGTGCCAGCAGTGAAGCCTCCCCATCGGGGGACTATGGCTACACCTTC. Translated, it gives CASSEASPSGDYGYTF.

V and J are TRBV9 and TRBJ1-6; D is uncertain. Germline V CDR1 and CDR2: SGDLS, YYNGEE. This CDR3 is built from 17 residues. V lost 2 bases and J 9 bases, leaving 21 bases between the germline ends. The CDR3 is CASSVLLTGLGASPLHF. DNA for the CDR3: TGTGCCAGCAGCGTTCTACTGACTGGTTTGGGAGCTTCACCCCTCCACTTT.

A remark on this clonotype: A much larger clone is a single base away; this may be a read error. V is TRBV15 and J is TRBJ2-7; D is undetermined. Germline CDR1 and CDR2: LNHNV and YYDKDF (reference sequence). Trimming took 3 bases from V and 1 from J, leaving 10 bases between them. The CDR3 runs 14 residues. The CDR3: CATSRSRISYEQYF. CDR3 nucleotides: TGTGCCACCAGCAGGAGCAGGATTTCCTACGAGCAGTACTTC.

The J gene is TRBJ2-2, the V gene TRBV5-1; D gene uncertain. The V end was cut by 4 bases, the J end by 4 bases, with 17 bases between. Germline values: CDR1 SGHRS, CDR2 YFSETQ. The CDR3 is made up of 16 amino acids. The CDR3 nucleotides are TGCGCCAGCAGCCCGGATCCGGGCAGCATCACCGGGGAGCTGTTTTTT. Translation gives CASSPDPGSITGELFF.

CDR3 bases: TGTGCCAGCAGCAGGGGCCAGTCACCCCTCCACTTT. As protein: CASSRGQSPLHF. V is TRBV9 and J is TRBJ1-6; perhaps TRBD1 as D (5 bases). Germline CDR1 is SGDLS and CDR2 is YYNGEE. Trimming removed 4 bases from V and 10 bases from J, with 9 bases in between. The CDR3 extends over 12 amino acids.

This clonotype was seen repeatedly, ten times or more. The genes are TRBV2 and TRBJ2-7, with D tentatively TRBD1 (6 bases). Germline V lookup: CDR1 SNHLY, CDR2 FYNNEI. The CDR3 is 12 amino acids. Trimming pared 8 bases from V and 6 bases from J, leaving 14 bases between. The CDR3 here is CASAGTSGEQYF. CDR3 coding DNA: TGTGCCAGCGCCGGGACATCTGGCGAGCAGTACTTC.

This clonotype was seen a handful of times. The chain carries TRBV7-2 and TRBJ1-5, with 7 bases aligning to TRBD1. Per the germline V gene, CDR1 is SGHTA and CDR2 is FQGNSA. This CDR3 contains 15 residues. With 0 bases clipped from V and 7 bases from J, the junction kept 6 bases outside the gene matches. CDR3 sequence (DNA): TGTGCCAGCAGCTTAGCGGGGACAGTTAGGCAGCCCCAGCATTTT. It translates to CASSLAGTVRQPQHF. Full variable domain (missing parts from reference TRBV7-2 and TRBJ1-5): GAGVSQSPSNKVTEKGKDVELRCDPISGHTALYWYRQSLGQGLEFLIYFQGNSAPDKSGLPSDRFSAERTGGSVSTLTIQRTQQEDSAVYLCASSLAGTVRQPQHFGDGTRLSIL.

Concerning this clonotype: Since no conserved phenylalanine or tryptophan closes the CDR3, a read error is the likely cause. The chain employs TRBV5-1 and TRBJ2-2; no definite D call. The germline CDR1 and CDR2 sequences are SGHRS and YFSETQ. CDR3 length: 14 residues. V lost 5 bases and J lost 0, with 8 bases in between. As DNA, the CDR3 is TGCGCCAGCAGGCTTCAGACGAACACCGGGGAGCTGTTTATT. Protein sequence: CASRLQTNTGELFI.

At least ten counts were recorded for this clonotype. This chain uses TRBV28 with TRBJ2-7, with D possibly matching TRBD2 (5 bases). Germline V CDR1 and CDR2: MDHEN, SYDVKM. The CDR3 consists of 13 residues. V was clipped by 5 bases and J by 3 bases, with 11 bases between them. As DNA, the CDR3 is TGTGCCAGCAGTCTACTAGTCCGCTACGAGCAGTACTTC. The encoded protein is CASSLLVRYEQYF.

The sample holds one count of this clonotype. This CDR3 reads CAWGWGGGNQPQHF. In DNA form, the CDR3 reads TGTGCCTGGGGTTGGGGGGGCGGCAATCAGCCCCAGCATTTT. V gene TRBV30 combines with J gene TRBJ1-5; tentative D call: TRBD1 (6 bases). The germline V gene encodes CDR1 GTSNPN and CDR2 SVGIG (reference sequence). CDR3 length equals 14 residues. The V end lost 5 bases, the J end lost 2 bases, and 13 bases lay between the germline ends.

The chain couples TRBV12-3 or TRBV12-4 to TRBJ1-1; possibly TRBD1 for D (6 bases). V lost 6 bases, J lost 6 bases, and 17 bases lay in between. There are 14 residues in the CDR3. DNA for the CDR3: TGTGCCAGCAGGGGACGGGGGGCGCCCGCTGAAGCTTTCTTT. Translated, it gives CASRGRGAPAEAFF.